The text below deals with one T cell receptor beta chain. The antigen remains unidentified. This CDR3 comprises 19 residues. CDR1 and CDR2 (germline): SNHLY, FYNNEI. V was clipped by 4 bases and J by 7 bases, with 30 bases between them. The data derive from a study of OX40 agonist ivuxolimab in advanced cancers. Study outcomes and limitations: At 0.1 to 3.0 mg/kg and by week 6, clonal expansion occurred in CD4+ and CD8+ blood T cells. Relative to CD4+, CD8+ T cells held more expanded clones on average.

Sequencing was performed with immunoSEQ multiplex PCR; in TCRdb, only in-frame clones are kept and a portion is missing. The data contain fewer than 55,000 clones, around 80% of them singletons. Patients were ineligible given autoimmune disease history or systemic immunosuppression. This TCR was recovered from an adult with an advanced solid tumor such as melanoma, head and neck, liver or kidney cancer. The chain has TRBV2 and TRBJ2-3; D may be TRBD2 (6 bases). Sequencing was performed on CD4+ or CD8+ T cells sorted from blood, taken in a trial of the OX40 agonist ivuxolimab. The CDR3 loop is CASSVHRFQTGGAVYTQYF. DNA of the CDR3: TGTGCCAGCAGTGTTCACCGTTTTCAGACTGGCGGGGCCGTTTATACGCAGTATTTT.